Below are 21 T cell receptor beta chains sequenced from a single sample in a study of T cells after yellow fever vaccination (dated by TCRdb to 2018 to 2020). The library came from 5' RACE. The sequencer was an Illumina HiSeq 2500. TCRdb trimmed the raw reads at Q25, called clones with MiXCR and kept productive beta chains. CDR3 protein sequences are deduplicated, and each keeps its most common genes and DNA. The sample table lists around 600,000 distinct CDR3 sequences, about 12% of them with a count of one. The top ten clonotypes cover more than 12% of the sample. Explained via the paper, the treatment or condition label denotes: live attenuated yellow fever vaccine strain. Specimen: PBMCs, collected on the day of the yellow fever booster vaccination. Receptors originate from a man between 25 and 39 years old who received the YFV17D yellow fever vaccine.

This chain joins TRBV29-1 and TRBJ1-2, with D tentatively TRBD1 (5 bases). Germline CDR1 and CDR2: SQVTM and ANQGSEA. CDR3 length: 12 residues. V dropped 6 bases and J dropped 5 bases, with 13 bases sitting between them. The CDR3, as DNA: TGCAGCGTGGACGACAGCGCTTATGGCTACACCTTC. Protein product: CSVDDSAYGYTF.

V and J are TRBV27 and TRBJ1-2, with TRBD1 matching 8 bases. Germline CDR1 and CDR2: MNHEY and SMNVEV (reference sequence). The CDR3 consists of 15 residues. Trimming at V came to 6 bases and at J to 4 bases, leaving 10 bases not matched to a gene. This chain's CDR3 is CASSKQGVGGYGYTF. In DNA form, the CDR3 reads TGTGCCAGCAGCAAACAGGGGGTCGGGGGCTATGGCTACACCTTC.

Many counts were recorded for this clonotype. CDR3 in amino acids: CASSARGSGSHEQYF. The DNA for the CDR3 is TGTGCCAGCAGTGCCCGGGGTAGCGGGAGCCACGAGCAGTACTTC. V is TRBV27 and J is TRBJ2-7; 9 nucleotides align to TRBD2. Germline-derived CDR1 and CDR2 are MNHEY and SMNVEV (reference sequence). This CDR3 spans 15 amino acids. V dropped 5 bases and J dropped 5; count of bases not matched to a gene: 10.

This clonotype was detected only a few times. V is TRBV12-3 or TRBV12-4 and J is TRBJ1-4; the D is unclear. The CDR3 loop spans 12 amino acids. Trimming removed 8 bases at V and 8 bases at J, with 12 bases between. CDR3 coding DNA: TGTGCCAGCGGTACAGCTTTGGAAAAACTGTTTTTT. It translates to CASGTALEKLFF.

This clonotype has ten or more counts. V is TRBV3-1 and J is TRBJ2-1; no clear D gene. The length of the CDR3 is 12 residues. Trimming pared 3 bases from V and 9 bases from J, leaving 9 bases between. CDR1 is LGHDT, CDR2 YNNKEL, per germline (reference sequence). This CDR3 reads CASSHKVGEQFF. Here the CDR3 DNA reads TGTGCCAGCAGCCACAAAGTAGGTGAGCAGTTCTTC.

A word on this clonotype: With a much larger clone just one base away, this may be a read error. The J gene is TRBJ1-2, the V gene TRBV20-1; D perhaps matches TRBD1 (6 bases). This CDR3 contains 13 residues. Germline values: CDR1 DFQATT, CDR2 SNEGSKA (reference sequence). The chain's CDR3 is CNASVQGTVGYTF. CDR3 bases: TGCAATGCTAGTGTACAGGGAACGGTTGGCTACACCTTC.

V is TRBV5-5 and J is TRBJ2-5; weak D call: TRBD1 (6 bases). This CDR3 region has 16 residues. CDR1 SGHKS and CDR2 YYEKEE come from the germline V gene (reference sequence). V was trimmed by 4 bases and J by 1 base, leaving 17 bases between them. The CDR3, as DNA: TGTGCCAGCAGCGCACCAGGGGTTGTTGCCCAAGAGACCCAGTACTTC. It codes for CASSAPGVVAQETQYF.

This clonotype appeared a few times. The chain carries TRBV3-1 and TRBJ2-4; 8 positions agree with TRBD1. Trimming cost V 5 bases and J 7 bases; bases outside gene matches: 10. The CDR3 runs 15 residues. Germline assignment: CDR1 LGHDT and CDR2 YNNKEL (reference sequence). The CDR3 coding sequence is TGTGCCAGCAGCACTTCAGGGGGCTCCATGAACATTCAGTACTTC. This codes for CASSTSGGSMNIQYF.

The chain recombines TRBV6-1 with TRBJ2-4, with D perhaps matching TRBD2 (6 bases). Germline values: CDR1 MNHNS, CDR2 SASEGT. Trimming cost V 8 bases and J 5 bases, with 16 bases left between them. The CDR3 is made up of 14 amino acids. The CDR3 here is CASQRAPGENIQYF. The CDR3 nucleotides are TGTGCCAGCCAACGAGCCCCGGGGGAAAACATTCAGTACTTC.

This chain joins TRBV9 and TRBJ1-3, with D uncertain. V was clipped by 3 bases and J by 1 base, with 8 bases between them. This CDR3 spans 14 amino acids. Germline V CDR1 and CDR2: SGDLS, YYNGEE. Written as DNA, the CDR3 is TGTGCCAGCAGCGCCTCAGTGTCTGGAAACACCATATATTTT. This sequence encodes CASSASVSGNTIYF. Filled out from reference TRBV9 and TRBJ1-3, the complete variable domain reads DSGVTQTPKHLITATGQRVTLRCSPRSGDLSVYWYQQSLDQGLQFLIQYYNGEERAKGNILERFSAQQFPDLHSELNLSSLELGDSALYFCASSASVSGNTIYFGEGSWLTVV.

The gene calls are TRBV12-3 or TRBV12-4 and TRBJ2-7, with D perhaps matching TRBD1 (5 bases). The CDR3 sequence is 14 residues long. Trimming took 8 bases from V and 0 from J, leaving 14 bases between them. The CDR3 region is CASGSRAFSYEQYF. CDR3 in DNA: TGTGCCAGCGGTTCCAGGGCTTTCTCCTACGAGCAGTACTTC.

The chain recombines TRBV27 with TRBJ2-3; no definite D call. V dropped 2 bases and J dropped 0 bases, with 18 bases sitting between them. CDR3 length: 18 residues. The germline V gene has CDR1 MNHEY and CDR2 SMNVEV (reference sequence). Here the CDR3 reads CASSLRPPADTSTDTQYF. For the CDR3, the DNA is TGTGCCAGCAGTTTACGCCCCCCGGCAGATACTAGCACAGATACGCAGTATTTT.

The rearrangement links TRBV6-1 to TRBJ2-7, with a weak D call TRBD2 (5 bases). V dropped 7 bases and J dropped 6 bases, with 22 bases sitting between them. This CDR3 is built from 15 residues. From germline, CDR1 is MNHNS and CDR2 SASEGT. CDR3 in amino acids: CASTTGAGASVEQYF. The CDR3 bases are TGTGCCAGCACCACGGGCGCGGGCGCCTCGGTCGAGCAGTACTTC.

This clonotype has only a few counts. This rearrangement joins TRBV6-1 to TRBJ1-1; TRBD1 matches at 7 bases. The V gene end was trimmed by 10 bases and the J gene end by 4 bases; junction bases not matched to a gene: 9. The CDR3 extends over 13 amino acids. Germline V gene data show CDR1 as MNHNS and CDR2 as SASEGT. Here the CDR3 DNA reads TGTGCCACCCGTAAGGGGGCCGGCACTGAAGCTTTCTTT. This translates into CATRKGAGTEAFF.

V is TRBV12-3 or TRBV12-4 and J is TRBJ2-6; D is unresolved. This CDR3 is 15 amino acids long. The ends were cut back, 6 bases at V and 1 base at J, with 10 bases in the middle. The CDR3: CASRLQLSGANVLTF. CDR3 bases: TGTGCCAGCAGGCTACAACTTTCTGGGGCCAACGTCCTGACTTTC.

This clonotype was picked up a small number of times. Written as DNA, the CDR3 is TGCGCCAGCAGCCAAGACGTACCTGGACAGGGGGCTGAAAAACTGTTTTTT. This codes for CASSQDVPGQGAEKLFF. The V and J genes are TRBV4-3 and TRBJ1-4; 11 nucleotides agree with TRBD1. In germline, CDR1 is LGHNA, CDR2 YSLEER. J was trimmed by 7 bases and V by 0 bases; bases with no gene match: 7. This CDR3 has 17 residues.

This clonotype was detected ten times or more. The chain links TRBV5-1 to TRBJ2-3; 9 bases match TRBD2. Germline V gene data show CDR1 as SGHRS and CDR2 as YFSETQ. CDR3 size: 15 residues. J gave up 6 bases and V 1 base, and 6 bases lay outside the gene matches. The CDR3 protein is CASSLPSGAGDTQYF. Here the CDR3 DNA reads TGCGCCAGCAGCTTGCCTAGCGGGGCCGGGGATACGCAGTATTTT.

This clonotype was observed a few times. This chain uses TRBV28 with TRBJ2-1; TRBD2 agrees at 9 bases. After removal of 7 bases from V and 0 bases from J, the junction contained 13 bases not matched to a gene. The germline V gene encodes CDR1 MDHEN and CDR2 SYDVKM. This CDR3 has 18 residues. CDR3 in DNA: TGTGCCAGCACTTCCCCGGGACTAGCCCTATCCTCCTACAATGAGCAGTTCTTC. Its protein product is CASTSPGLALSSYNEQFF.

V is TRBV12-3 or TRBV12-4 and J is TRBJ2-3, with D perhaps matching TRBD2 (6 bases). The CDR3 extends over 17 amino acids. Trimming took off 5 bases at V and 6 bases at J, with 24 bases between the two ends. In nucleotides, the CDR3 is TGTGCCAGCAGTGCAACGCTAGTCGGAGGGCCCGCGGATACGCAGTATTTT. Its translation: CASSATLVGGPADTQYF.

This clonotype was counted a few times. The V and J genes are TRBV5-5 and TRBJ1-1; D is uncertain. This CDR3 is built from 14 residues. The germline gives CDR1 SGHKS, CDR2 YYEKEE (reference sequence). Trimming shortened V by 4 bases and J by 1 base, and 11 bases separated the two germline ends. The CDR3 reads CASSPSAANTEAFF. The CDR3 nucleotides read TGTGCCAGCAGCCCTTCCGCAGCGAACACTGAAGCTTTCTTT.

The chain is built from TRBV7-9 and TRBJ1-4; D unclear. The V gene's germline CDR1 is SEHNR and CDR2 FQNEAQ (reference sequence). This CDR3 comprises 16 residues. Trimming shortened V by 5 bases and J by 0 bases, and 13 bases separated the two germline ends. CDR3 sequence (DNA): TGTGCCAGCAGCCAATTCACAAGCGCAACTAATGAAAAACTGTTTTTT. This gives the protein CASSQFTSATNEKLFF.